This entry concerns a single T cell receptor (beta chain). The antigen is undetermined. This sample stems from a study of T-cell reconstitution after alpha-beta-depleted transplantation in children. Unique molecular identifiers featured in how the TCRbeta library was prepared. Each CDR3 protein is one row after TCRdb ran MiXCR on the PCR reads. The data contain 440,000 or so distinct CDR3 sequences, roughly 44% of them seen just once; the ten biggest clones take up 27%. Study observations and caveats: Some patients' high day-60 TCRbeta diversity was attributed to recipient cells surviving conditioning. In patients about two months after transplant, alpha-beta T cells reportedly arose from several hundred expanded graft clones. By one year post-transplant, T-cell counts and diversity largely arose from T cells that were newly produced.

V gave up 7 bases and J gave up 5 bases; unmatched junction bases: 9. Per germline, CDR1 MDHEN and CDR2 SYDVKM. The CDR3 runs 14 residues. This sample comprised PBMCs, obtained before TCRalphabeta/CD19-depleted stem cell transplant. This sequence originates from a girl between 2 and 10 years old with aplastic anemia, due to receive a stem cell transplant. The rearrangement uses TRBV28 and TRBJ1-2; 8 bases match TRBD1. CDR3 region: CASNSLTGEYGYTF. The CDR3 DNA reads TGTGCCAGCAACTCTTTGACAGGGGAATATGGCTACACCTTC.